This T cell receptor (beta chain) originates from a study of control samples from healthy donors and cancer patients. Generated by immunoSEQ multiplex PCR, the TCRdb table keeps only in-frame clones and is missing some. The sample holds about 130,000 clones, 92% seen once. The source is a woman aged 45-60 years in good health. The sequencing sample was made of blood.

The DNA for the CDR3 is TGTGCCAGCAGCTTGGTGGTGGGGGTGCAAGAGACCCAGTACTTC. Its translation is CASSLVVGVQETQYF. This sequence joins TRBV5-6 and TRBJ2-5, with D tentatively TRBD1 or TRBD2 (5 bases each). V lost 0 bases and J lost 2, with 11 bases in between. The CDR3 length is 15 residues. The V gene's germline CDR1 is SGHDT and CDR2 YYEEEE.